Sequencing of this T cell receptor (beta chain) was carried out in a study of glioma-infiltrating T cells after dendritic cell vaccination. The overall study: Dendritic cells derived from monocytes and pulsed with autologous tumor lysate formed the vaccine.

V lost 0 bases to trimming and J lost 4 bases, with 15 bases between them. Germline V CDR1 and CDR2: WNHNN, SYGVQD (reference sequence). CDR3 length: 16 amino acids. The sample's time point: after dendritic cell vaccination, including at tumor progression/relapse. Only patients with spare fresh-frozen tumor and over two years of follow-up were included. The primer mix had 60 V beta and 13 J beta primers. Repertoires were generated with immunoSEQ multiplex PCR, while TCRdb's copy carries only in-frame clones and drops some. Among more than 70,000 clones listed, roughly 84% were seen once. The TCR was taken from a human donor with glioblastoma. This specimen consisted of blood, obtained after dendritic cell vaccination. V and J are TRBV10-1 and TRBJ1-1; D might be TRBD1 (5 bases). Written as DNA, the CDR3 is TGCGCCAGCAGTGAGTCGGGGTTGGGGGGGGGCACTGAAGCTTTCTTT. Translated: CASSESGLGGGTEAFF.